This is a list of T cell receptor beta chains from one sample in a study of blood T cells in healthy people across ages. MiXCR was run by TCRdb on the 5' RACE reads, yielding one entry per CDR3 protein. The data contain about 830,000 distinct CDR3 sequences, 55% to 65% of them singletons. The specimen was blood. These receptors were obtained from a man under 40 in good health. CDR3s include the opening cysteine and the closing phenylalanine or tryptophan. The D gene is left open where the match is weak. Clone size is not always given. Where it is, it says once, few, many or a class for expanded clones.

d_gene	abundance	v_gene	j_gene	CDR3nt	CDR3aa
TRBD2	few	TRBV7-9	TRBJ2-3	TGTGCCAGCAGCCATCCGACTAGCGGGGGGTCAGATACGCAGTATTTT	CASSHPTSGGSDTQYF
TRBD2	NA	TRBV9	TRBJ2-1	TGTGCCAGCAGCGTAGCTGGCGGGGGGACCTACAATGAGCAGTTCTTC	CASSVAGGGTYNEQFF
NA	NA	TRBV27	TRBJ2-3	TGTGCCAGCAGTTTACCTGGGCAGCAGTATTTT	CASSLPGQQYF
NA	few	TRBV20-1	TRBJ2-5	TGCAGTGCTAGAGTGGGGGGCAAAGAGACCCAGTACTTC	CSARVGGKETQYF
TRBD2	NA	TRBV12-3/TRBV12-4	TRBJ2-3	TGTGCCAGCAGTTTCCTCACGGGACTAGCGGGCACAGATACGCAGTATTTT	CASSFLTGLAGTDTQYF
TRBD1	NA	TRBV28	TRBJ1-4	TGTGCCAGCAGTCCCGGGGACAGGCAGTGGACTAATGAAAAACTGTTTTTT	CASSPGDRQWTNEKLFF
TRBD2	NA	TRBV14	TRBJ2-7	TGTGCCAGCAGCCAACGCGAGCGGGGGGCTGGTGAAGACTCCTACGAGCAGTACTTC	CASSQRERGAGEDSYEQYF
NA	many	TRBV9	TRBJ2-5	TGCGCCAGCAGTGCACTCGGGGAGACCCAGTACTTC	CASSALGETQYF
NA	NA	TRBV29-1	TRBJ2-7	TGCAGCGTTGTGGCCAGAAGAACCTACGAGCAGTACTTC	CSVVARRTYEQYF
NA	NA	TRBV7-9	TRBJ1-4	TGTGCCAGCAGCTCGGAGGTAGCAACTAATGAAAAACTGTTTTTT	CASSSEVATNEKLFF
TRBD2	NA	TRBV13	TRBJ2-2	TGTGCCAGCAGCGGAGTAGCGGGGACGAACACCGGGGAGCTGTTTTTT	CASSGVAGTNTGELFF
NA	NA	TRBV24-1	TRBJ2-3	TGTGCCACCAGTGGTCGAAGGGAAGCAGATACGCAGTATTTT	CATSGRREADTQYF
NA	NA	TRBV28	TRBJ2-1	TGTGCCAGCAGTTTATCACAGGGACGGGGTTACAATGAGCAGTTCTTC	CASSLSQGRGYNEQFF
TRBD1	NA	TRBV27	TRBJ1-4	TGTGCCAGCAGTCCGTTGACAGGGACAGATGAAAAACTGTTTTTT	CASSPLTGTDEKLFF
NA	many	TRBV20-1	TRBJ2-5	TGCAGTGCTAGGACTCCTCAAGAGACCCAGTACTTC	CSARTPQETQYF
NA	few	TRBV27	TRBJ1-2	TGTGCCAGCAGTTTATCAGGACGGGGCTACACCTTC	CASSLSGRGYTF
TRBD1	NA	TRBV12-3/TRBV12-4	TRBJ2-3	TGTGCCAGCAGTTTGGCGGGACAGGGCACAGATACGCAGTATTTT	CASSLAGQGTDTQYF
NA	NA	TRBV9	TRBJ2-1	TGTGCCAGCAGCGAAGGGGGGAGCCCCCATGAGCAGTTCTTC	CASSEGGSPHEQFF
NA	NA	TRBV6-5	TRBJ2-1	TGTGCCAGCAGTTACGCCGGAGATGAGCAGTTCTTC	CASSYAGDEQFF
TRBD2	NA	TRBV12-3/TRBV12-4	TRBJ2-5	TGTGCCAGCAGCAGACTAGCGGGGGGGAAAGAGACCCAGTACTTC	CASSRLAGGKETQYF
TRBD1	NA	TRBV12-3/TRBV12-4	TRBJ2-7	TGTGCCAGCAGACCTTCCGGGACAGGATTCTACGAGCAGTACTTC	CASRPSGTGFYEQYF
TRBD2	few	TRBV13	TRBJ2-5	TGTGCCAGCAGCCGCGGGGGGGCCATCCAAGAGACCCAGTACTTC	CASSRGGAIQETQYF
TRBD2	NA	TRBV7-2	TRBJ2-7	TGTGCCAGCAGCCGCCTAGCGGACGAGCAGTACTTC	CASSRLADEQYF